The entry below gives a single TCR beta chain sequence along with its context. Amplified regions were TCR beta CDR3 sequences from RNA transcripts. First-round RT-PCR targeting the TCR CDR3 was performed with the HTBI primer set. TCRdb re-analysed the multiplex PCR reads in MiXCR, keeping a single row per CDR3 protein. The repertoire holds 350,000 to 400,000 distinct CDR3 sequences, with about 16% as singletons. Graves' hyperthyroidism is called stable when ophthalmopathy does not progress within 18 months. The data were taken from a study of T cells in Graves' hyperthyroidism and ophthalmopathy. On the study more broadly: Upon initial diagnosis and before any treatment, peripheral blood was collected.

V was pared by 3 bases and J by 9 bases, with 11 bases between. In germline, CDR1 is LNHNV, CDR2 YYDKDF (reference sequence). The CDR3 sequence is 12 residues long. This sequence joins TRBV15 and TRBJ1-1, with D tentatively TRBD1 (5 bases). Sequencing was done on a sample of blood. The source of this sequence is a woman aged 25 to 39 with Graves' hyperthyroidism. The CDR3 region is CATSSDSPQAFF. The CDR3, as DNA: TGTGCCACCAGCAGCGACAGCCCCCAAGCTTTCTTT.